This entry lists 14 T cell receptor beta chains sequenced from one sample in a study of response to subunit inactivated influenza vaccine. In TCRdb, the RT-PCR reads were re-called with MiXCR into one record per CDR3 protein. The table lists roughly 500,000 distinct CDR3 sequences, under 25% of them singletons, with 2.5% to 3.5% in the top ten. These sequences were also reported in another study, on T cells expressing NK-cell markers. That source adds: TCR beta cDNA was generated via 5'RACE template switching incorporating UMIs.

The material sequenced was CD4+ T cells sorted from PBMCs, taken 12 days after vaccination. These receptors all come from a man aged 50 to 59 who received an inactivated influenza vaccine.

This clonotype was recorded a few times. J is TRBJ2-2 and V is TRBV5-6; 8 bases are shared with TRBD1. J was trimmed by 4 bases and V by 3 bases; bases with no gene match: 8. Per the germline V gene, CDR1 is SGHDT and CDR2 is YYEEEE. This CDR3 is built from 16 residues. CDR3 coding DNA: TGTGCCAGCAGCTACTACTACAGGGGGACCACCGGGGAGCTGTTTTTT. Translated, it gives CASSYYYRGTTGELFF.

This clonotype turned up a few times. The CDR3 is CASSPLATTYEQYF. The CDR3 bases are TGTGCCAGCAGCCCACTAGCGACCACCTACGAGCAGTACTTC. V usage is TRBV7-2 and J usage is TRBJ2-7, with 7 bases lining up with TRBD2. This CDR3 has 14 residues. With 5 bases clipped from V and 2 bases from J, the junction kept 6 bases outside the gene matches. Germline V gene lookup returns CDR1 SGHTA and CDR2 FQGNSA.

The table lists this clonotype with a few counts. This sequence joins TRBV5-5 and TRBJ2-1; 8 bases are shared with TRBD2. This CDR3 comprises 16 residues. Trimming took 4 bases from V and 2 from J; bases not matched to a gene: 8. Germline V gene data show CDR1 as SGHKS and CDR2 as YYEKEE (reference sequence). The DNA for the CDR3 is TGTGCCAGCAGCACCGGATATAGCGGGGCCTACAATGAGCAGTTCTTC. It specifies CASSTGYSGAYNEQFF. The whole variable domain, filled in from reference TRBV5-5 and TRBJ2-1, reads DAGVTQSPTHLIKTRGQQVTLRCSPISGHKSVSWYQQVLGQGPQFIFQYYEKEERGRGNFPDRFSARQFPNYSSELNVNALLLGDSALYLCASSTGYSGAYNEQFFGPGTRLTVL.

The CDR3 bases are TGCAGTGCTAGAGATGTTAGCGGACAGTCTAACTATGGCTACACCTTC. It yields the protein CSARDVSGQSNYGYTF. The chain recombines TRBV20-1 with TRBJ1-2; TRBD1 is a possible D gene (6 bases). The CDR3 is 16 amino acids. The germline V gene encodes CDR1 DFQATT and CDR2 SNEGSKA (reference sequence). Trimming left V 0 bases short and J 0 bases short, with 14 bases between.

This clonotype was counted only a few times. The chain carries TRBV5-1 and TRBJ2-3, with D perhaps TRBD1 (6 bases). The germline V and J ends were trimmed by 1 base and 4 bases, with 16 bases remaining between them. From germline, CDR1 is SGHRS and CDR2 YFSETQ. CDR3 length: 16 amino acids. The CDR3 DNA follows: TGCGCCAGCAGCTTGAACGGCGGACAGATCCCAGATACGCAGTATTTT. As protein: CASSLNGGQIPDTQYF.

The V gene is TRBV3-1, the J gene TRBJ2-1, with 11 bases fitting TRBD2. The CDR3 loop spans 16 amino acids. The ends lost 4 bases at V and 4 bases at J; junction bases unmatched: 6. Germline lookup yields CDR1 LGHDT and CDR2 YNNKEL (reference sequence). CDR3 sequence: CASSLTLAGAYNEQFF. The CDR3 DNA reads as TGTGCCAGCAGCCTAACACTAGCGGGGGCTTACAATGAGCAGTTCTTC.

This clonotype has more than one count but fewer than ten. The CDR3 spells CASSRPTSGGTGELFF. Written as DNA, the CDR3 is TGTGCCAGCAGTAGACCGACTAGCGGGGGAACCGGGGAGCTGTTTTTT. This chain uses TRBV28 with TRBJ2-2, with TRBD2 matching over 12 bases. After removal of 5 bases from V and 5 bases from J, the junction contained 6 bases not matched to a gene. The CDR3 is made up of 16 amino acids. Germline V gene data show CDR1 as MDHEN and CDR2 as SYDVKM.

This clonotype has more than one count but fewer than ten. The CDR3: CASSQGNRALGYTF. Written as DNA, the CDR3 is TGTGCCAGCAGCCAAGGAAACAGGGCTCTTGGCTACACCTTC. The gene calls are TRBV14 and TRBJ1-2; D might be TRBD1 (6 bases). The CDR3 loop spans 14 amino acids. Germline-derived CDR1 and CDR2 are SGHDN and FVKESK. Trimming took 1 base from V and 7 from J, leaving 13 bases between them.

The chain employs TRBV7-9 and TRBJ1-6; D unresolved. Germline V gene data show CDR1 as SEHNR and CDR2 as FQNEAQ (reference sequence). The V and J ends lost 4 bases and 6 bases respectively, with 7 bases between them. The CDR3 has 13 residues. As DNA, the CDR3 is TGTGCCAGCAGCTCCCTTACTAATTCACCCCTCCACTTT. Protein: CASSSLTNSPLHF.

The chain joins TRBV11-2 to TRBJ2-5, with TRBD2 matching over 12 bases. Germline CDR1 and CDR2: SGHAT and FQNNGV. The CDR3 covers 17 residues. V trimming: 4 bases; J trimming: 9 bases; junction bases outside the gene matches: 15. CDR3 sequence (DNA): TGTGCCAGCAGCTCCGAGGGGGGCCCTACTAGCGGGAGGCCCCAGTACTTC. Its protein is CASSSEGGPTSGRPQYF.

Only one count was recorded for this clonotype. V and J are TRBV3-1 and TRBJ2-5; D is perhaps TRBD1 or TRBD2 (5 bases each). The CDR3 is made up of 14 amino acids. The V gene lost 1 base and the J gene lost 5 bases, with 11 bases spanning the gap. Germline values: CDR1 LGHDT, CDR2 YNNKEL (reference sequence). The CDR3 loop reads CASSQVGRRETQYF. The CDR3 nucleotides are TGTGCCAGCAGCCAAGTGGGACGAAGGGAGACCCAGTACTTC.

This clonotype has more than one count but fewer than ten. V gene TRBV6-5 combines with J gene TRBJ2-1; 7 bases are shared with TRBD2. This CDR3 is 16 amino acids long. The J segment lost 3 bases and the V segment lost 4 bases, leaving 9 bases of the junction unmatched. The V gene's germline CDR1 is MNHEY and CDR2 SVGAGI. The CDR3 region is CASSSAGGGNYNEQFF. The CDR3, as DNA: TGTGCCAGCAGTTCGGCCGGCGGGGGAAACTACAATGAGCAGTTCTTC.

This clonotype was counted many times. The chain links TRBV11-2 to TRBJ2-5, with TRBD2 as a possible D gene (5 bases). Deletions cut 5 bases from V and 2 bases from J, with 12 bases between. Germline V gene sequence: CDR1 SGHAT, CDR2 FQNNGV. This CDR3 contains 14 residues. The DNA for the CDR3 is TGTGCCAGCAGCCCGGAGCCGGGGCAAGAGACCCAGTACTTC. This sequence encodes CASSPEPGQETQYF.

This clonotype showed up just a few times. The V and J genes are TRBV30 and TRBJ2-7; D is unresolved. Between the trimmed V and J ends, which lost 2 bases and 3 bases, there was a span of 8 bases. CDR3 length equals 12 residues. Looked up from germline, CDR1 is GTSNPN and CDR2 is SVGIG (reference sequence). Written as DNA, the CDR3 is TGTGCCTGGAGTTTTGCGGACTACGAGCAGTACTTC. Protein product: CAWSFADYEQYF.